This record concerns one TCR beta chain sequence. Its target is not known. Data came from immunoSEQ multiplex PCR; TCRdb stores just in-frame clones and leaves some out. The repertoire has about 330,000 clones, more than 80% of them found once; the top ten carry about 0.91%. This record comes from a study of cytomegalovirus exposure and HLA in healthy donors. Germline CDR1 MDHEN, CDR2 SYDVKM. Germline trimming cut 7 bases from V and 10 bases from J; bases unmatched to any gene: 10. CDR3 length: 13 amino acids. General study results and limits: For cytomegalovirus status, the classifier reportedly gave diagnoses with high specificity and sensitivity. Rare sequences made up most TCRs, while some public TCRs were found in many donors. Cytomegalovirus-associated TCR beta chains were listed, numbering under 200.

The TCR sequence derives from a woman in her late teens or twenties in good health and CMV-seronegative. The genes are TRBV28 and TRBJ1-1; 9 bases align to TRBD1. Sample: PBMCs. This CDR3 reads CASNTGGGWGAFF. CDR3 nucleotide sequence: TGTGCCAGCAACACAGGGGGCGGTTGGGGAGCTTTCTTT.